The source of this T cell receptor (beta chain) is a study of read filtering for tumor transcriptome and immune sequencing. Broader study findings: Sorted CD138-negative bone marrow cells were not purified T cells.

This CDR3 is 15 amino acids long. V shed 4 bases, J shed 8 bases, and the junction held 5 bases outside the gene matches. Per the germline V gene, CDR1 is SGHRS and CDR2 is YFSETQ. From roughly 0.4 ug of RNA, a library with molecular barcoded alpha/delta and beta/gamma adaptors was made. TCRdb independently ran MiXCR on the reads; one entry per CDR3 protein. The sample yields tens of thousands of distinct CDR3 sequences, roughly an eighth seen once. At the time of active disease, bone marrow was collected from every patient. As regards this clonotype: Its antigen is not known.

This chain uses TRBV5-1 with TRBJ2-1, with TRBD2 matching 14 bases. This TCR was sampled from a donor older than 35 with multiple myeloma. Sequencing input: a population of CD138-negative cells sorted from bone marrow. Here the CDR3 DNA reads TGCGCCAGCAGCACGGGGACTAGCGGGAGCGATGAGCAGTTCTTC. Translated, it gives CASSTGTSGSDEQFF.